What follows describes a single T cell receptor (beta chain). Treatment specified: 15 to 20 received Ad26.COV2.S at low or high dose, single or two shots; roughly 5 received placebo; per-sample allocation not given. Collection of the samples took place on day 63 after the first injection of vaccine or placebo. This table comes from immunoSEQ multiplex PCR, and its TCRdb copy is limited to in-frame clones, with some not included. The sample consists of about 680,000 clones, around 89% of them appearing once. This CDR3 has 13 amino acids. V was pared by 2 bases and J by 7 bases, with 9 bases between. Germline V gene sequence: CDR1 SGHVS, CDR2 FQNEAQ. This sample was included in a study of Ad26.COV2.S vaccination and SARS-CoV-2 variants.

The gene calls are TRBV7-8 and TRBJ1-5; D is unresolved. The sequencing here drew on peripheral blood, taken in a trial of Ad26.COV2.S vaccine versus placebo. This sequence originates from a person between 18 and 60 years old who received the Ad26.COV2.S COVID-19 vaccine or a placebo. CDR3 region: CASSLIEGQPQHF. The CDR3 DNA reads TGTGCCAGCAGCTTAATAGAGGGCCAGCCCCAGCATTTT.